A single TCR beta chain is shown here with its context. Its antigen remains unknown. 5'RACE primed at constant segments yielded TCR alpha and TCR beta cDNA libraries bearing sample barcodes and UMIs. Each CDR3 protein is one row after TCRdb ran MiXCR on the 5' RACE reads. The sample includes 450,000 to 650,000 distinct CDR3 sequences, approximately 18% of them seen just once. The data stem from a study of T-cell memory formation after mild COVID-19. As for the study in general: The study found TCR clusters largely donor specific. Regarding the study as a whole: Pre-infection memory already had some responding clones, implying cross-reactive memory joined. Proof of SARS-CoV-2 specificity was absent for the second-wave clones that crested on day 37.

This CDR3 has 14 amino acids. CDR1 and CDR2 from the germline V gene are SEHNR and FQNEAQ (reference sequence). Trimming removed 5 bases from V and 7 bases from J; junction bases left unmatched: 4. V usage is TRBV7-9 and J usage is TRBJ2-3; TRBD2 matches 12 bases. This TCR came from an adult woman who had mild COVID-19 (a few samples of this study predate the infection). Cell type and time point are not known. Sequencing input: PBMCs or a T cell subset sorted from them (not recorded which). CDR3 protein: CASSPSGGGYTQYF. Here the CDR3 DNA reads TGTGCCAGCAGCCCTAGCGGGGGGGGTTATACGCAGTATTTT.